This TCR beta chain derives from a study of T cell responses to AZD1222 COVID-19 vaccine. The method was immunoSEQ multiplex PCR; TCRdb's version includes in-frame clones alone and lacks a portion of them. This sample has around 99,000 clones, with roughly 92% found just once. Points from the study as a whole: The donors showed a predominance of white British ancestry and of females, with possible underestimation of clonal diversity.

As to this clone: The antigen is unknown.

The CDR3 covers 13 residues. CDR1 is MNHEY and CDR2 is SMNVEV in the germline V gene (reference sequence). Trimming took off 3 bases at V and 7 bases at J, with 10 bases between the two ends. The material sequenced was peripheral blood, taken on day 0 of AZD1222 vaccination. This TCR came from an adult in good health. The chain combines TRBV27 with TRBJ2-1, with D unresolved. CDR3 residues: CASSLQARNEQFF. The CDR3 nucleotides are TGTGCCAGCAGTTTGCAAGCAAGGAATGAGCAGTTCTTC.